This entry features one T cell receptor beta chain sequence. Its antigen is unknown. Libraries were prepared by immunoSEQ multiplex PCR; TCRdb keeps only in-frame clonotypes and omits some of them. In the table there are 100,000 or so clones, approximately 87% of which are singletons. V was cut by 4 bases and J by 8 bases, with 16 bases left in between. Germline V lookup: CDR1 SGHNT, CDR2 YYREEE (reference sequence). This CDR3 is built from 14 residues. The data were taken from a study of T cell responses to AZD1222 COVID-19 vaccine. The study, taken as a whole, reports: Seropositivity was recorded at baseline in only six AZD1222 recipients.

This material consisted of peripheral blood, taken on day 0 of AZD1222 vaccination. This receptor was obtained from an adult in good health. The chain carries TRBV5-4 and TRBJ1-5, with D perhaps matching TRBD1 (5 bases). The CDR3 spells CASSERPRGEPQHF. The CDR3 coding sequence is TGTGCCAGCAGCGAGCGCCCTCGGGGGGAGCCCCAGCATTTT.